The 8 T cell receptor beta chains reported below all come from one sample, sequenced in a study of blood T cell repertoires in COVID-19. The method was immunoSEQ multiplex PCR; TCRdb's version includes in-frame clones alone and lacks a portion of them. This repertoire shows about 270,000 clones, 84% found once; its top ten account for approximately 9%. Sequences were obtained from peripheral blood. All receptors derive from a human donor in a cohort sampled during active COVID-19.

This clone was seen only a few times. This sequence joins TRBV7-2 and TRBJ1-3; TRBD1 matches 9 bases. J lost 3 bases, V lost 5 bases, and 8 bases had no gene match. CDR1 and CDR2 from the germline V gene are SGHTA and FQGNSA. The CDR3 spans 16 residues. DNA of the CDR3: TGTGCCAGCAGCACCCGGGACAGGGATTTTGGAAACACCATATATTTT. It encodes CASSTRDRDFGNTIYF.

The genes are TRBV24-1 and TRBJ2-2; D is uncertain. Looked up from germline, CDR1 is KGHDR and CDR2 is SFDVKD. This CDR3 contains 11 residues. V was clipped by 9 bases and J by 6 bases, with 7 bases between them. CDR3 DNA: TGTGCCACCGCTGAGTCCGGGGAGCTGTTTTTT. Protein sequence: CATAESGELFF.

In this sample, this clone turned up a few times. The gene calls are TRBV9 and TRBJ1-5; D is undetermined. V lost 0 bases, J lost 7 bases, and 11 bases lay in between. This CDR3 is 14 amino acids long. In germline, CDR1 is SGDLS, CDR2 YYNGEE. The CDR3 bases are TGTGCCAGCAGCGTAGGTGGGCTCGCGCAGCCCCAGCATTTT. It encodes CASSVGGLAQPQHF.

The rearrangement joins TRBV11-1 to TRBJ2-7; TRBD2 matches at 7 bases. The CDR3 is made up of 15 amino acids. Germline CDR1 is SGHAT and CDR2 is FQDESV (reference sequence). The V gene end was trimmed by 0 bases and the J gene end by 1 base; junction bases not matched to a gene: 3. CDR3 bases: TGTGCCAGCAGCTTAGCATGGGGGGGATCCTACGAGCAGTACTTC. It encodes CASSLAWGGSYEQYF.

The V and J genes are TRBV6-1 and TRBJ2-3, with 8 bases identical to TRBD2. CDR1 MNHNS and CDR2 SASEGT come from the germline V gene. This CDR3 comprises 16 residues. J gave up 5 bases and V 3 bases, and 10 bases lay outside the gene matches. The CDR3 DNA sequence: TGTGCCAGCAGTGATTGGACTAGCAGGAGTGGAGATACGCAGTATTTT. Translating gives CASSDWTSRSGDTQYF.

The chain joins TRBV27 to TRBJ2-1, with D unresolved. This CDR3 is 11 amino acids long. The ends were cut back, 4 bases at V and 10 bases at J, with 8 bases in the middle. Germline CDR1 MNHEY, CDR2 SMNVEV (reference sequence). The CDR3 sequence is CASSSRLEQFF. The CDR3 nucleotides read TGTGCCAGCAGTTCCCGTTTAGAGCAGTTCTTC.

The chain uses TRBV19 and TRBJ1-5; weak D call: TRBD1 (5 bases). Trimming removed 6 bases from V and 5 bases from J, with 11 bases in between. The CDR3 totals 13 residues. CDR1 is LNHDA, CDR2 SQIVND, per germline (reference sequence). CDR3 amino acids: CASRERGDQPQHF. CDR3 bases: TGTGCCAGTAGAGAACGGGGGGATCAGCCCCAGCATTTT.

The V and J genes are TRBV27 and TRBJ2-3, with D tentatively TRBD1 (5 bases). CDR1 is MNHEY, CDR2 SMNVEV, per germline (reference sequence). This CDR3 region has 13 residues. Trimming pared 3 bases from V and 8 bases from J, leaving 12 bases between. CDR3 region: CASSLYRPGTQYF. CDR3 bases: TGTGCCAGCAGTTTGTACAGGCCGGGTACGCAGTATTTT.